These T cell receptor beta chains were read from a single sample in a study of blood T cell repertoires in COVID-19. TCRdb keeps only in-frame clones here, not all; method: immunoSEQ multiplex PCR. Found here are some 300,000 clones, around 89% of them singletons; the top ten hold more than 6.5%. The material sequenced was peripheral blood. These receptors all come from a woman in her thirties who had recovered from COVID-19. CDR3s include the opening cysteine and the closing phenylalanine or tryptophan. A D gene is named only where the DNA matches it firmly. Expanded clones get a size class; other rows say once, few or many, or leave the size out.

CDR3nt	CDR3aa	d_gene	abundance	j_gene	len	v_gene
TGCAGTGCTGCAGGAATGGGCGGCTACACCTTC	CSAAGMGGYTF	.	.	TRBJ1-2	11	TRBV20-1
TGTGCCAGCAGCCAAGATCTGGGGGCAATAAAGTACTTC	CASSQDLGAIKYF	.	.	TRBJ2-7	13	TRBV3-1/TRBV3-2
TGTGCCAGTAGTATCGGACTAGCGGGGGGGCCCGGGGAGCTGTTTTTT	CASSIGLAGGPGELFF	TRBD2	.	TRBJ2-2	16	TRBV19
TGCGCCAGCAGCAGAATACAGGGGGCCGCCACTGAAGCTTTCTTT	CASSRIQGAATEAFF	TRBD1	.	TRBJ1-1	15	TRBV5-1
TGTGCCAGCAGCTTAGAACAGGGGTACGGCAACGAGCAGTACTTC	CASSLEQGYGNEQYF	TRBD1	.	TRBJ2-7	15	TRBV7-9
TGTGCCAGCCAGGGGGCGTACCAGACCCAGTACTTC	CASQGAYQTQYF	TRBD1	once	TRBJ2-5	12	TRBV28
TGTGCCAGCAGCCCCGGCGGAGGGAACAATGAAAAACTGTTTTTT	CASSPGGGNNEKLFF	.	.	TRBJ1-4	15	TRBV7-2
TGTGCCAGCTCACCACCCGACCGGGGACTAGGCAAAGAGACCCAGTACTTC	CASSPPDRGLGKETQYF	TRBD2	.	TRBJ2-5	17	TRBV18
TGTGCCAGCAGCCCTTACAGGAACTCCTACGAGCAGTACTTC	CASSPYRNSYEQYF	.	.	TRBJ2-7	14	TRBV3-1/TRBV3-2
TGTGCCAGCAGCGTCGCCGGGGGATCAACTAATGAAAAACTGTTTTTT	CASSVAGGSTNEKLFF	.	.	TRBJ1-4	16	TRBV9
TGTGCCAGTAACCGGGGGGGCCAAGAGACCCAGTACTTC	CASNRGGQETQYF	TRBD2	.	TRBJ2-5	13	TRBV9
TGTGCCAGCTCACCACGGGCCGGGACAGGGGCCTACGAGCAGTACTTC	CASSPRAGTGAYEQYF	TRBD1	.	TRBJ2-7	16	TRBV18
TGTGCCAGCAGTTTGTGGCAGGGCGATCAGCCCCAGCATTTT	CASSLWQGDQPQHF	.	.	TRBJ1-5	14	TRBV27
TGCGCCAGCAGCTCGCGGGGAGGTATAGTCCACACTGAAGCTTTCTTT	CASSSRGGIVHTEAFF	.	few	TRBJ1-1	16	TRBV5-1
TGTGCCAGCAGCCCCCGACAGGGGTCCCACGAGCAGTACTTC	CASSPRQGSHEQYF	TRBD1	.	TRBJ2-7	14	TRBV7-2
TGTGCCAGCAGCCCAGAAGGAGTAGCCCAGCATTTT	CASSPEGVAQHF	.	.	TRBJ1-5	12	TRBV2
TGCGCCAGCAGCTTGGGAGCGGGGTGGGGCACAGATACGCAGTATTTT	CASSLGAGWGTDTQYF	TRBD2	.	TRBJ2-3	16	TRBV5-1
TGCGCCAGCAGCTTGGATCCAGGTCCGACCACAGATACGCAGTATTTT	CASSLDPGPTTDTQYF	.	.	TRBJ2-3	16	TRBV5-1
TGTGCCAGTACCATGTCCCGGGACAGTAATCAGCCCCAGCATTTT	CASTMSRDSNQPQHF	TRBD1	.	TRBJ1-5	15	TRBV19
TGTGCCAGCTCAGATTCCGGGACAGCATACAATGAGCAGTTCTTC	CASSDSGTAYNEQFF	TRBD1	once	TRBJ2-1	15	TRBV18
TGTGCCAGCAGTCTGACAGCTCAAGATGGCTACACCTTC	CASSLTAQDGYTF	.	.	TRBJ1-2	13	TRBV12-3/TRBV12-4
TGTGCCAGCAGTTCCGGACAGGGTTCCTACGAGCAGTACTTC	CASSSGQGSYEQYF	TRBD1	.	TRBJ2-7	14	TRBV27
TGTACTAGACCGGCGGGCTCACCCCTCCACTTT	CTRPAGSPLHF	.	.	TRBJ1-6	11	TRBV9
TGTGCCAGCAGCTGGGGGGGCAGCGTGAACACTGAAGCTTTCTTT	CASSWGGSVNTEAFF	.	.	TRBJ1-1	15	TRBV11-3
TGTGCCAGCAGCATGATGCGGGGGCCCAACTACGAGCAGTACTTC	CASSMMRGPNYEQYF	.	few	TRBJ2-7	15	TRBV6-5
TGTGCCAGCAGCCAAGCTCAGGATTTAGCGGGGGGGCTCAATGAGCAGTTCTTC	CASSQAQDLAGGLNEQFF	TRBD2	.	TRBJ2-1	18	TRBV14
TGTGCCAGCAGTGACGGGGACTTAGGATCGGACCCCCTCCACTTT	CASSDGDLGSDPLHF	.	.	TRBJ1-6	15	TRBV2
TGTGCCAGCAGCCCTCACGAGGCCTACGAGCAGTACTTC	CASSPHEAYEQYF	.	.	TRBJ2-7	13	TRBV11-2
TGTGCCAGCAGCGTAGATCTGGCAGGGGGCACAGATACGCAGTATTTT	CASSVDLAGGTDTQYF	.	.	TRBJ2-3	16	TRBV9
TGTGCCACCAGTGATTCCGGGACAGGGGACTATGGCTACACCTTC	CATSDSGTGDYGYTF	TRBD1	.	TRBJ1-2	15	TRBV24-1
TGTGCCAGCAGCCAGGAACAGGGCCTGAACACTGAAGCTTTCTTT	CASSQEQGLNTEAFF	.	.	TRBJ1-1	15	TRBV7-6